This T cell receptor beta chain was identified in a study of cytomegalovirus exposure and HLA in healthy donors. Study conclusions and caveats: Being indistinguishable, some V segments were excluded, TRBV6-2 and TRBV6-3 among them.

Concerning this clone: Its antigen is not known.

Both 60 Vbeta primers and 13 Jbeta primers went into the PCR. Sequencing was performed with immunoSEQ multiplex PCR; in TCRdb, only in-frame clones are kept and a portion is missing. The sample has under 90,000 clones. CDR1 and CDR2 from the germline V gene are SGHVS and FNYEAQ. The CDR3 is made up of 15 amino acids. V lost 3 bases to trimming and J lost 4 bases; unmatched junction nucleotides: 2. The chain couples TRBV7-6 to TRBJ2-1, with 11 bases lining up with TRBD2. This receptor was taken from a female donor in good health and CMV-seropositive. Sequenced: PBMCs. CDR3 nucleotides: TGTGCCAGCAGCTTTTCTAGCGGGAGGTACAATGAGCAGTTCTTC. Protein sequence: CASSFSSGRYNEQFF.